This TCR beta chain was profiled in a study of shared clonotypes between healthy human individuals. Produced via immunoSEQ multiplex PCR; TCRdb's table is partial and in-frame only. This table holds over 1.4 million clones, roughly 96% found once. The CDR3 runs 13 residues. Germline loops: CDR1 SGHDT, CDR2 YYEEEE. V lost 4 bases, J lost 5 bases, and 6 bases stayed unmatched. This clone came up a few times. The sample consisted of naive CD4+ T cells sorted from blood. As for subset: CD45RA+ positively selected. The TCR comes from a man aged 25-45 years in good health. The chain joins TRBV5-6 to TRBJ2-7; 7 nucleotides agree with TRBD1. The CDR3 sequence: CASSPADRDEQYF. CDR3 sequence (DNA): TGTGCCAGCAGCCCGGCCGACAGGGACGAGCAGTACTTC.